The 29 T cell receptor beta chains in this list originate from one sample, sequenced in a study of PD-1 blockade in classical Hodgkin lymphoma. Method: immunoSEQ multiplex PCR; TCRdb's copy keeps in-frame clones and lacks some. The table has almost 85,000 clones, under 90% seen once. The patients all showed relapse after autologous stem cell transplantation, while their brentuximab vedotin exposure varied. The specimen was peripheral blood mononuclear cells (PBMCs), collected at baseline. The receptors come from a human donor with classical Hodgkin lymphoma.

The chain recombines TRBV18 with TRBJ1-5; D possibly corresponds to TRBD1 (5 bases). The CDR3 contains 16 residues. Germline V CDR1 and CDR2: KGHSH, LQKENI. Trimming cost V 6 bases and J 0 bases, with 15 bases left between them. In DNA form, the CDR3 reads TGTGCCAGCTCCCCAGCAGGGACTCATAGCAATCAGCCCCAGCATTTT. As protein: CASSPAGTHSNQPQHF.

This clone was observed a few times. V gene TRBV7-2 combines with J gene TRBJ2-5; TRBD1 or TRBD2 may be the D gene (6 bases each). The ends were cut back, 2 bases at V and 4 bases at J, with 14 bases in the middle. CDR3 length: 15 amino acids. The germline CDR1 and CDR2 sequences are SGHTA and FQGNSA. The CDR3 spells CASSLRTGAGETQYF. The CDR3 nucleotides are TGTGCCAGCAGCTTAAGGACGGGGGCTGGAGAGACCCAGTACTTC.

The table lists this clone with a few counts. The CDR3 region is CASSLKTGGANGYTF. The CDR3 nucleotides read TGCGCCAGCAGCTTGAAGACAGGGGGCGCGAATGGCTACACCTTC. This chain joins TRBV5-1 and TRBJ1-2, with TRBD1 matching 10 bases. This CDR3 has 15 residues. Germline-derived CDR1 and CDR2 are SGHRS and YFSETQ. With V trimmed by 1 base and J by 6 bases, 6 bases remained unmatched.

The chain carries TRBV27 and TRBJ2-7, with D tentatively TRBD2 (6 bases). The V gene's germline CDR1 is MNHEY and CDR2 SMNVEV (reference sequence). This CDR3 spans 14 amino acids. Trimming stripped 8 bases from V and 2 bases from J, with 16 bases between. The CDR3 is CASSRLESPYEQYF. The CDR3 nucleotides are TGTGCCAGCTCAAGACTAGAATCCCCCTACGAGCAGTACTTC.

The chain joins TRBV21-1 to TRBJ1-1. TRBV21-1 is a pseudogene. This CDR3 has 15 amino acids. CDR3 bases: TGTGCCAGCAGATCCATTATAGCAATTCGCACTGAAGCTTTCTTT. Amino acids: CASRSIIAIRTEAFF.

The gene calls are TRBV12-5 and TRBJ2-3; D gene ambiguous. CDR1 and CDR2 from the germline V gene are LGHNT and FRNRAP. Trimming removed 5 bases from V and 5 bases from J, with 14 bases in between. The CDR3 is made up of 14 amino acids. The chain's CDR3 is CASGPPATEDTQYF. The DNA of the CDR3 is TGTGCTAGTGGTCCCCCCGCCACAGAAGATACGCAGTATTTT.

The chain uses TRBV10-3 and TRBJ1-3, with 9 bases fitting TRBD1. The V segment lost 11 bases and the J segment 0 bases; nucleotides outside the gene matches: 8. The CDR3 sequence is 15 residues long. Germline V lookup: CDR1 ENHRY, CDR2 SYGVKD. Here the CDR3 reads CAASKDRGSGNTIYF. DNA of the CDR3: TGTGCCGCCTCGAAGGACAGGGGCTCTGGAAACACCATATATTTT.

This clone has a single count. Here the CDR3 reads CASSLAAPGNEQFF. DNA of the CDR3: TGCGCCAGCAGCTTGGCCGCTCCGGGGAATGAGCAGTTCTTC. The V gene is TRBV5-1, the J gene TRBJ2-1; tentatively, D is TRBD2 (5 bases). Trimming removed 0 bases at V and 7 bases at J, with 11 bases between. This CDR3 is built from 14 residues. From germline, CDR1 is SGHRS and CDR2 YFSETQ.

In DNA, the CDR3 is TGTGCCAGCAGCGTACAGCTCTCCTACAATGAGCAGTTCTTC. The encoded protein is CASSVQLSYNEQFF. The gene calls are TRBV9 and TRBJ2-1; D remains ambiguous. CDR1 SGDLS and CDR2 YYNGEE come from the germline V gene. Trimming pared 1 base from V and 0 bases from J, leaving 5 bases between. The CDR3 length is 14 residues.

Concerning this clone: A junction boundary mismatches the germline segment, possibly from a read error. This rearrangement joins TRBV4-2 to TRBJ1-5, with D unclear. CDR3 length: 13 amino acids. Looked up from germline, CDR1 is LGHNA and CDR2 is YNFKEQ. CDR3 amino acids: CASSQEPDQPQHF. The DNA of the CDR3 is TGTGCCAGCAGTCAAGAGCCGGATCAGCCCCAGCATTTT.

The rearrangement uses TRBV5-1 and TRBJ2-7, with 14 bases matching TRBD2. V trimming: 4 bases; J trimming: 11 bases; junction bases outside the gene matches: 8. Per germline, CDR1 SGHRS and CDR2 YFSETQ. The CDR3 extends over 14 amino acids. Written as DNA, the CDR3 is TGCGCCAGCAGCCTGGGGACTAGCGGGAGTATTGAGTACTTC. Translated: CASSLGTSGSIEYF.

The CDR3 bases are TGTGCCAGCAGCTTAGTATTTCCCTACAGGTCTAACTATGGCTACACCTTC. Its protein product is CASSLVFPYRSNYGYTF. V gene TRBV11-3 combines with J gene TRBJ1-2; D possibly corresponds to TRBD1 (5 bases). Looked up from germline, CDR1 is SGHNT and CDR2 is YENEEA. Trimming took off 1 base at V and 0 bases at J, with 15 bases between the two ends. The CDR3 is made up of 17 amino acids. Filled out from reference TRBV11-3 and TRBJ1-2, the complete variable domain reads EAGVVQSPRYKIIEKKQPVAFWCNPISGHNTLYWYLQNLGQGPELLIRYENEEAVDDSQLPKDRFSAERLKGVDSTLKIQPAELGDSAVYLCASSLVFPYRSNYGYTFGSGTRLTVV.

This sequence joins TRBV19 and TRBJ2-3; maybe TRBD2 (6 bases). The CDR3 totals 15 residues. In germline, CDR1 is LNHDA, CDR2 SQIVND (reference sequence). V lost 10 bases, J lost 2 bases, and 19 bases lay in between. The CDR3 DNA is TGTGCCACTACCCCCGGGGGAACGTACACAGATACGCAGTATTTT. It specifies CATTPGGTYTDTQYF.

The chain couples TRBV28 to TRBJ2-3; a possible D gene is TRBD1 (6 bases). The CDR3 is 16 amino acids. Germline V gene data show CDR1 as MDHEN and CDR2 as SYDVKM. V lost 2 bases, J lost 3 bases, and 15 bases lay in between. The CDR3 DNA reads as TGTGCCAGCAGTTTACCCCAGGGGCATGGAACAGATACGCAGTATTTT. This translates into CASSLPQGHGTDTQYF.

V is TRBV6-1 and J is TRBJ2-7; 10 nucleotides agree with TRBD1. The germline V gene has CDR1 MNHNS and CDR2 SASEGT. This CDR3 is 15 amino acids long. V trimming: 4 bases; J trimming: 6 bases; junction bases outside the gene matches: 9. This CDR3 reads CASSADPGQGREQYF. CDR3 coding DNA: TGTGCCAGCAGTGCGGATCCGGGACAGGGGCGCGAGCAGTACTTC.

The chain is built from TRBV2 and TRBJ1-1; D remains ambiguous. Trimming removed 1 base from V and 2 bases from J, with 8 bases in between. The germline V gene encodes CDR1 SNHLY and CDR2 FYNNEI. This CDR3 has 14 residues. The CDR3 loop reads CASSEGIGNTEAFF. The CDR3 bases are TGTGCCAGCAGTGAAGGGATAGGCAACACTGAAGCTTTCTTT.

The gene calls are TRBV5-1 and TRBJ1-1; 9 bases are shared with TRBD1. CDR3 length: 16 amino acids. In germline, CDR1 is SGHRS, CDR2 YFSETQ. After removal of 0 bases from V and 5 bases from J, the junction contained 8 bases not matched to a gene. CDR3 sequence reads: CASSLEGRTGDTEAFF. The CDR3, as DNA: TGCGCCAGCAGCTTGGAAGGAAGGACAGGGGATACTGAAGCTTTCTTT.

This sequence joins TRBV6-6 and TRBJ2-1, with TRBD2 matching over 14 bases. Germline V lookup: CDR1 MNHNY, CDR2 SVGAGI (reference sequence). This CDR3 is 15 amino acids long. V lost 6 bases and J lost 15; bases outside the gene matches: 13. CDR3 sequence reads: CASSQTSGRAGSLFF. As DNA, the CDR3 is TGTGCCAGCAGCCAGACTAGCGGGAGGGCCGGAAGTTTGTTCTTC.

This rearrangement joins TRBV30 to TRBJ2-7, with no clear D. The CDR3 consists of 12 residues. Germline V lookup: CDR1 GTSNPN, CDR2 SVGIG (reference sequence). V lost 3 bases to trimming and J lost 2 bases, with 8 bases between them. CDR3 coding DNA: TGTGCCTGGAGCGGACGAGCCTACGAGCAGTACTTC. Its protein product is CAWSGRAYEQYF.

V gene TRBV7-2 combines with J gene TRBJ2-1; D possibly corresponds to TRBD1 (6 bases). CDR3 length: 15 residues. CDR1 is SGHTA, CDR2 FQGNSA, per germline. The ends were cut back, 1 base at V and 3 bases at J, with 10 bases in the middle. For the CDR3, the DNA is TGTGCCAGCAGCTTAGGGGACACCTTCTACAATGAGCAGTTCTTC. Protein: CASSLGDTFYNEQFF.

The table lists this clone with a few counts. Other DNA sequences in this sample translate to the same CDR3. The chain links TRBV4-3 to TRBJ2-1; D gene uncertain. Germline V CDR1 and CDR2: LGHNA, YSLEER. The CDR3 sequence is 13 residues long. Trimming took off 0 bases at V and 5 bases at J, with 5 bases between the two ends. DNA for the CDR3: TGCGCCAGCAGCCAAGAGGCAGACAATGAGCAGTTCTTC. Translation: CASSQEADNEQFF.

The chain joins TRBV27 to TRBJ2-5; D call uncertain. V was trimmed by 3 bases and J by 0 bases, leaving 8 bases between them. There are 14 residues in the CDR3. Germline V gene data show CDR1 as MNHEY and CDR2 as SMNVEV (reference sequence). The CDR3 sequence is CASSFRMDQETQYF. The CDR3 DNA reads as TGTGCCAGCAGTTTTCGGATGGACCAAGAGACCCAGTACTTC.

This clone was detected once. The chain employs TRBV6-5 and TRBJ1-1; D may be TRBD1 (5 bases). Germline V gene data show CDR1 as MNHEY and CDR2 as SVGAGI. The CDR3 loop spans 13 amino acids. With 4 bases removed from V and 0 bases from J, the gap between germline ends came to 6 bases. The CDR3 protein is CASSLGVNTEAFF. The CDR3 coding sequence is TGTGCCAGCAGTTTAGGGGTGAACACTGAAGCTTTCTTT.

The V call is TRBV5-1, the J call TRBJ1-1, with 7 nucleotides matching TRBD1. Trimming took 3 bases from V and 3 from J; bases not matched to a gene: 5. Germline V gene lookup returns CDR1 SGHRS and CDR2 YFSETQ. CDR3 length: 14 amino acids. The CDR3 DNA sequence: TGCGCCAGCAGCTACAGACAGGGTGACACTGAAGCTTTCTTT. Amino acid sequence: CASSYRQGDTEAFF.

The rearrangement joins TRBV13 to TRBJ2-2, with D perhaps being TRBD1 or TRBD2 (6 bases each). The CDR3 runs to 15 residues. Germline CDR1 is PRHDT and CDR2 is FYEKMQ (reference sequence). Trimming shortened V by 6 bases and J by 6 bases, and 17 bases separated the two germline ends. The DNA of the CDR3 is TGTGCCAGCAGGCGAGGGGGGACATCGGCCGGGGAGCTGTTTTTT. Translating gives CASRRGGTSAGELFF.

The chain employs TRBV6-1 and TRBJ2-3; D possibly corresponds to TRBD1 (6 bases). CDR3 length: 15 residues. Trimming took off 4 bases at V and 2 bases at J, with 13 bases between the two ends. Germline CDR1 reads MNHNS; CDR2 reads SASEGT. In nucleotides, the CDR3 is TGTGCCAGCAGTGTCCGGGACACAGCCACAGATACGCAGTATTTT. It codes for CASSVRDTATDTQYF.

The V and J genes are TRBV7-8 and TRBJ1-1; no reliable D call. Trimming shortened V by 2 bases and J by 3 bases, and 10 bases separated the two germline ends. CDR3 length: 14 residues. Germline V lookup: CDR1 SGHVS, CDR2 FQNEAQ. The CDR3 loop reads CASSLRVSDTEAFF. In DNA form, the CDR3 reads TGTGCCAGCAGCTTAAGGGTATCGGACACTGAAGCTTTCTTT.

This clone came up once. The chain has TRBV2 and TRBJ2-1; D remains unclear. The V gene lost 5 bases and the J gene lost 5 bases, with 10 bases spanning the gap. The CDR3 loop spans 13 amino acids. Germline V CDR1 and CDR2: SNHLY, FYNNEI. CDR3 nucleotides: TGTGCCAGCAGTACAGACTGGGACAATGAGCAGTTCTTC. Translated: CASSTDWDNEQFF. Complete variable domain (other parts from reference TRBV2 and TRBJ2-1): EPEVTQTPSHQVTQMGQEVILRCVPISNHLYFYWYRQILGQKVEFLVSFYNNEISEKSEIFDDQFSVERPDGSNFTLKIRSTKLEDSAMYFCASSTDWDNEQFFGPGTRLTVL.

This chain links TRBV19 with TRBJ1-5; D perhaps matches TRBD1 (6 bases). CDR3 size: 15 residues. CDR1 and CDR2 from the germline V gene are LNHDA and SQIVND (reference sequence). The germline V and J ends were trimmed by 3 bases and 1 base, with 10 bases remaining between them. CDR3 residues: CASSMGGRSNQPQHF. The DNA of the CDR3 is TGTGCCAGTAGTATGGGGGGCAGGAGCAATCAGCCCCAGCATTTT.